This T cell receptor beta chain derives from a study of blood T cell repertoires in COVID-19. The wider study: The United States, Italy and Spain supplied acute and convalescent COVID-19 samples. The cDNA or gDNA used as material had been derived from T cells, B-cell-depleted T cells, or PBMCs.

Per the authors' pipeline: Reference gene primer amplification gave nucleated cell count estimates. Repertoires were generated with immunoSEQ multiplex PCR, while TCRdb's copy carries only in-frame clones and drops some. That table gives V, J and clone size, and the DNA gave D and trimming. The table has 70,000 to 80,000 clones, roughly 87% seen once. This TCR was sampled from a woman in her 50s with acute or convalescent COVID-19. Sequenced sample: peripheral blood.

The CDR3 sequence is CASRSSAVYNSPLHF. In nucleotides, the CDR3 is TGTGCCAGCAGATCGTCAGCGGTCTATAATTCACCCCTCCACTTT. The V call is TRBV2, the J call TRBJ1-6; D is unclear. Germline V gene data show CDR1 as SNHLY and CDR2 as FYNNEI. The CDR3 spans 15 residues. V was trimmed by 6 bases and J by 3 bases, leaving 12 bases between them.